This TCR beta chain was captured in a study of cytomegalovirus exposure and HLA in healthy donors. Regarding the study as a whole: A later analysis by the authors found several of the most significant clusters apparently linked to common viral pathogens. In vitro work confirmed that three CMV-associated chains recognize CMV antigens.

Germline values: CDR1 SGDLS, CDR2 YYNGEE. Trimming cost V 4 bases and J 2 bases; bases outside gene matches: 5. CDR3 length equals 17 residues. This clone was seen only once. The antigen is undetermined. In the PCR, 60 Vbeta and 13 Jbeta primers were used. Clones were sequenced by immunoSEQ multiplex PCR, and TCRdb holds only the in-frame ones, with some missing. The profile shows approximately 100,000 clones, roughly 80% of them singletons. This chain links TRBV9 with TRBJ2-3, with 15 positions matching TRBD2. The clonotype originates from a man aged 45-60 years in good health and CMV-seronegative. Material for sequencing was PBMCs. The CDR3 DNA follows: TGTGCCAGCAGCACCGGGACTAGCGGGGGGTTCACAGATACGCAGTATTTT. Amino acids: CASSTGTSGGFTDTQYF.